The following is a T cell receptor beta chain sequence with its context. The data belong to a study of T-cell reconstitution after alpha-beta-depleted transplantation in children. A library of TCRbeta sequences, prepared with unique molecular identifiers, was generated. TCRdb redid the calling of the PCR reads with MiXCR, one entry per CDR3 protein. The sample holds hundreds of thousands of distinct CDR3 sequences; roughly 17% are singletons and the top ten take 1.1%. Deletions cut 4 bases from V and 2 bases from J, with 14 bases between. The length of the CDR3 is 15 residues. Germline V gene data show CDR1 as SGHTA and CDR2 as FQGNSA.

The sequenced sample was PBMCs from the stem cell graft donor, obtained from the stem cell graft. The genes are TRBV7-2 and TRBJ2-5; D perhaps matches TRBD2 (6 bases). The TCR comes from a human donor who donated a stem cell graft to a child with acute myeloid leukemia. CDR3: CASSSLTSRQETQYF. The DNA for the CDR3 is TGTGCCAGCAGCTCTCTGACTAGTAGGCAAGAGACCCAGTACTTC.